These T cell receptor beta chains were read from a single sample in a study of siplizumab effects on memory and regulatory T cells. TCRdb's copy holds only in-frame clones and misses some; the assay was immunoSEQ multiplex PCR. In the table there are roughly 56,000 clones, more than 85% of which are singletons. Sequenced: CD8+ T cells sorted from blood. The receptors come from a human donor in good health. Both conserved end residues are part of each CDR3. D genes are given only for firm matches. Rows give clone size only sometimes, using once, few, many, or a class for an expanded clone.

abundance	d_gene	len	v_gene	j_gene	CDR3nt	CDR3aa
-	TRBD2	16	TRBV11-2	TRBJ2-3	TGTGCCAGCAGCTTGGGGGGGGATTACCACACAGATACGCAGTATTTT	CASSLGGDYHTDTQYF
-	-	13	TRBV6-4	TRBJ2-2	TGTGCCAGCAGTGTCGGGGATACCGGGGAGCTGTTTTTT	CASSVGDTGELFF
once	-	15	TRBV11-3	TRBJ2-2	TGTGCCAGCAGCCCCTTTACCCGGCGGAGCGGGGAGCTGTTTTTT	CASSPFTRRSGELFF
-	-	11	TRBV20-1	TRBJ2-7	TGCAGTGCTAGAGTGGGCTACGAGCAGTACTTC	CSARVGYEQYF
many	-	13	TRBV18	TRBJ1-5	TGTGCCAGCTCACCGACCGATATCCAGCCCCAGCATTTT	CASSPTDIQPQHF
-	TRBD1	15	TRBV18	TRBJ2-3	TGTGCCAGCTCAGAGGGACAGCGGATTACAGATACGCAGTATTTT	CASSEGQRITDTQYF
-	-	13	TRBV19	TRBJ2-7	TGTGCCAGTAGGGGAGCGGAGGGGTGGGAGCAGTACTTC	CASRGAEGWEQYF
-	-	14	TRBV7-2	TRBJ2-1	TGTGCCAGCAGCTTGGACGGTCCAATACTTGGGCAGTTCTTC	CASSLDGPILGQFF
once	-	13	TRBV5-6	TRBJ2-6	TGTGCCAGCTCGGGTTATGGGGCCAACGTCCTGACTTTC	CASSGYGANVLTF
-	TRBD1	15	TRBV2	TRBJ1-1	TGTGCCAGCAGTGGAAACAGGGGTATTAGCACTGGAGCTTTCTTT	CASSGNRGISTGAFF
-	-	13	TRBV7-8	TRBJ2-7	TGTGCCAGCAGCTTGTCAGGGGGGCACGAGCAGTACTTC	CASSLSGGHEQYF
-	-	16	TRBV28	TRBJ1-2	TGTGCCAGCAGTTTAACAGGCGACAGTGCGGGCTATGGCTACACCTTC	CASSLTGDSAGYGYTF
-	TRBD2	15	TRBV6-5	TRBJ2-3	TGTGCCAGCGGTCAAAGCGGGAGTATGGCAGATACGCAGTATTTT	CASGQSGSMADTQYF
once	-	11	TRBV7-2	TRBJ2-5	TGTGCCAGCAGCTTCGGAGAGACCCAGTACTTC	CASSFGETQYF
-	TRBD1	13	TRBV2	TRBJ1-1	TGTGCCAGCACCGCAGGGGGGAGCACTGAAGCTTTCTTT	CASTAGGSTEAFF
-	-	12	TRBV28	TRBJ2-2	TGTGCCAGCAGTTTATTGCCCGGGGAGCTGTTTTTT	CASSLLPGELFF
-	TRBD2	16	TRBV27	TRBJ2-1	TGTGCCAGCAGTTCCTTAGCGGGAGTTACCTACAATGAGCAGTTCTTC	CASSSLAGVTYNEQFF
-	-	11	TRBV7-3	TRBJ1-1	TGTGCCAGCAGCTTGGGCACTGAAGCTTTCTTT	CASSLGTEAFF
-	-	12	TRBV21-1	TRBJ2-7	TGTGCCAGCAGCGCCCTAGCCAACGAGCAGTACTTC	CASSALANEQYF
-	-	14	TRBV6-5	TRBJ2-5	TGTGCCAGCAGTTCCACAGGGGGGGGAGAGACCCAGTACTTC	CASSSTGGGETQYF
-	-	14	TRBV5-4	TRBJ2-7	TGTGCCAGCAGCTTAAGTCCGCAAAGCTACGAGCAGTACTTC	CASSLSPQSYEQYF
-	TRBD1	14	TRBV29-1	TRBJ1-2	TGCAGCGTTGATTCTGGCAGGGGGCACTATGGCTACACCTTC	CSVDSGRGHYGYTF
-	-	15	TRBV6-4	TRBJ2-1	TGTGCCAGCAGTGAGCTAGCGCGCTCCTACAATGAGCAGTTCTTC	CASSELARSYNEQFF
-	TRBD2	15	TRBV6-1	TRBJ2-5	TGTGCCAGCAGTGAATCGACTAGCGGGAGTCAGACCCAGTACTTC	CASSESTSGSQTQYF
-	TRBD1	12	TRBV7-9	TRBJ2-7	TGTGCCAGCAGCGTCGACAGGGTTGAGCAGTACTTC	CASSVDRVEQYF
-	TRBD1	16	TRBV5-8	TRBJ2-5	TGTGCCAGCACCACGACTCTGGACAGGGAGGAAGAGACCCAGTACTTC	CASTTTLDREEETQYF
-	-	14	TRBV7-3	TRBJ2-5	TGTGCCAGCAGCCCAGATCTAGCGACCCAATCCCTGTACTTC	CASSPDLATQSLYF
once	TRBD2	15	TRBV27	TRBJ2-1	TGTGCCAGCAGCCCAGGCGCGGGAGGCGGTAATGAGCAGTTCTTC	CASSPGAGGGNEQFF
-	TRBD1	17	TRBV14	TRBJ2-5	TGTGCCAGCAGCCAAAACTACGGGACAGGGCTCCGAGAGACCCAGTACTTC	CASSQNYGTGLRETQYF
-	-	16	TRBV7-9	TRBJ2-1	TGTGCCAGCACCCCTCTTGCGCTGACCTCCTACAATGAGCAGTTCTTC	CASTPLALTSYNEQFF
-	-	13	TRBV29-1	TRBJ1-4	TGCAGCGTTGGGGCCGTATCCTCCGAAAAACTGTTTTTT	CSVGAVSSEKLFF
-	-	19	TRBV28	TRBJ2-1	TGTGCCAGCAGTTCACCCCTCTTGTCAGCCGTGGAGTACTACAATGAGCAGTTCTTC	CASSSPLLSAVEYYNEQFF
-	TRBD1	15	TRBV13	TRBJ2-5	TGTGCCAGCAGCTCGGGACCGGGACAGGGGGAGACCCAGTACTTC	CASSSGPGQGETQYF
-	-	13	TRBV5-4	TRBJ2-1	TGTGCCAGCAGCCGGGATGTGGATAATGAGCAGTTCTTC	CASSRDVDNEQFF
-	TRBD2	16	TRBV19	TRBJ2-1	TGTGCCAGTAGTCCCCGTACTAGCGGGAGGAGCGATGAGCAGTTCTTC	CASSPRTSGRSDEQFF